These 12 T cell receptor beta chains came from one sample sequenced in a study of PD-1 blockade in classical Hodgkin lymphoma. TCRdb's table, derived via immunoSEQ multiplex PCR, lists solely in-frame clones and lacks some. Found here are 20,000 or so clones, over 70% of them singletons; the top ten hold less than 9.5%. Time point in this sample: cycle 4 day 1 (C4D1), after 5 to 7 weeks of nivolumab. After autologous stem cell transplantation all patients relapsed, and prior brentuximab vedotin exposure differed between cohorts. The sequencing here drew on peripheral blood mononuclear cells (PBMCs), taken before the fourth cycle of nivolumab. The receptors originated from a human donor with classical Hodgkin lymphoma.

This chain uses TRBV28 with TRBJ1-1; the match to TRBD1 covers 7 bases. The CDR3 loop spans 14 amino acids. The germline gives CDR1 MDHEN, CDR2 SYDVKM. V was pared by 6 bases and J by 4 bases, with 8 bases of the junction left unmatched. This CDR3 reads CASSQGGWGTEAFF. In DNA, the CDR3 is TGTGCCAGCAGCCAAGGGGGCTGGGGCACTGAAGCTTTCTTT.

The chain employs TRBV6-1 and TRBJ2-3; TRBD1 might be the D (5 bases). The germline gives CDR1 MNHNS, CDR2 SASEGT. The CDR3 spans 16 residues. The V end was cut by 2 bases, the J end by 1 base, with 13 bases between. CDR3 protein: CASSETTGRGTDTQYF. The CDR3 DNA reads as TGTGCCAGCAGTGAAACCACAGGACGCGGCACAGATACGCAGTATTTT.

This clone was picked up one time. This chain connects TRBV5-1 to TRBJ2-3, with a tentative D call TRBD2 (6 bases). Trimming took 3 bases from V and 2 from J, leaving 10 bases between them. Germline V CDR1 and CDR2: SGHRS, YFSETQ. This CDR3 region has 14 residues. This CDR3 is CASSSGTFTDTQYF. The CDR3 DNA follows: TGCGCCAGCAGCTCCGGGACTTTCACAGATACGCAGTATTTT.

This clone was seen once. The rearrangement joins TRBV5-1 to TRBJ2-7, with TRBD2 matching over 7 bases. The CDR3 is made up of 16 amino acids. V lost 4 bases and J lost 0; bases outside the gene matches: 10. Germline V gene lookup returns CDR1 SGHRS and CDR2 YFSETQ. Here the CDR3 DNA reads TGCGCCAGCAGCCCTCCCACACGGGGGGACTCCTACGAGCAGTACTTC. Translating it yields CASSPPTRGDSYEQYF.

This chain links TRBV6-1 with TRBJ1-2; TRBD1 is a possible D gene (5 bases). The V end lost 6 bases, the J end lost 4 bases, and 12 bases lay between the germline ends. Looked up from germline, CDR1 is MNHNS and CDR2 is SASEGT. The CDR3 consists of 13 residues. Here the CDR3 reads CASRTPGSYGYTF. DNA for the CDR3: TGTGCCAGCAGAACCCCAGGGAGCTATGGCTACACCTTC.

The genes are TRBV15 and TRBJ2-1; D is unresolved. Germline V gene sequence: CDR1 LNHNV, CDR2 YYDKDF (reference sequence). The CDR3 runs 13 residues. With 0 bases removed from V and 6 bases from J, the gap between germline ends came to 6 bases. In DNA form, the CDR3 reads TGTGCCACCAGCAGAGATCGGAGCAATGAGCAGTTCTTC. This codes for CATSRDRSNEQFF. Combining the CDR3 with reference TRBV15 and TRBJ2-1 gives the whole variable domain DAMVIQNPRYQVTQFGKPVTLSCSQTLNHNVMYWYQQKSSQAPKLLFHYYDKDFNNEADTPDNFQSRRPNTSFCFLDIRSPGLGDTAMYLCATSRDRSNEQFFGPGTRLTVL.

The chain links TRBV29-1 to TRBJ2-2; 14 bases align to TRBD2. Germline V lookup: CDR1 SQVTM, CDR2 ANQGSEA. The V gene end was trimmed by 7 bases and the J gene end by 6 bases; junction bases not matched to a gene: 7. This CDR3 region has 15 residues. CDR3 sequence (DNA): TGCAGCGCAAAGACTAGCGGGAGGGAGGCCGGGGAGCTGTTTTTT. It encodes CSAKTSGREAGELFF.

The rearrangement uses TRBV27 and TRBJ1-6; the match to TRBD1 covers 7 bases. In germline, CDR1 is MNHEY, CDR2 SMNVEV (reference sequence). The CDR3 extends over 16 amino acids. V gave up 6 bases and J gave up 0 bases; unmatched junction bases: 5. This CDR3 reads CASRLRGSSYNSPLHF. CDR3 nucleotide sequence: TGTGCCAGCAGGCTCAGGGGGAGCTCCTATAATTCACCCCTCCACTTT.

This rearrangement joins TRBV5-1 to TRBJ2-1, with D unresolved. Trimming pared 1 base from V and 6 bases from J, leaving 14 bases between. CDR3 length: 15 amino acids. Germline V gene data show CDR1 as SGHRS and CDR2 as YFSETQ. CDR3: CASSLLWVYGNEQFF. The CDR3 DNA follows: TGCGCCAGCAGCTTGCTTTGGGTATATGGCAATGAGCAGTTCTTC.

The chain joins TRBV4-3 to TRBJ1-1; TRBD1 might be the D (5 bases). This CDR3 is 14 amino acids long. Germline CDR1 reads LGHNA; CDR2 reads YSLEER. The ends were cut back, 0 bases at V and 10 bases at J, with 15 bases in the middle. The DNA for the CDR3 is TGCGCCAGCAGCCAAGATTCGGCAGGGCCTCGAGCTTTCTTT. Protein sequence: CASSQDSAGPRAFF.

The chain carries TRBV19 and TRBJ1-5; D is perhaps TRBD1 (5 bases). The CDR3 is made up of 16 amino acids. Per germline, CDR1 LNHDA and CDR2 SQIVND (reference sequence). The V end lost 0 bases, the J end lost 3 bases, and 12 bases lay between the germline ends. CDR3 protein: CASSIDQGLFNQPQHF. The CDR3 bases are TGTGCCAGTAGTATAGATCAGGGACTCTTCAATCAGCCCCAGCATTTT.

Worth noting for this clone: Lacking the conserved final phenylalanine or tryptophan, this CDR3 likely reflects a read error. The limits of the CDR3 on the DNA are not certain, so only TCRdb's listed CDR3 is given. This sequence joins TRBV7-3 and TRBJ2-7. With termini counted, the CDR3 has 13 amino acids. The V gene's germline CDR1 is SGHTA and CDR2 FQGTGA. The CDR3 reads CASSPSSGLTPFN.